The sequence of this T cell receptor (beta chain) was determined in a study of shared clonotypes between healthy human individuals (dated by TCRdb to 2018 to 2020). Looking at the study overall: A few men and a couple of women, aged 18 to 49 years, made up the cohort. Per donor, three plates each were used for CD4 naive and CD4 memory, two for CD8 naive, and one for CD8 memory. To estimate repertoire size and how much clonotypes are shared between individuals, the study performed deep sequencing of blood TCR repertoires from a few healthy adults. To increase sequencing depth and limit assay-specific biases, different laboratories used diverse techniques to prepare libraries and sequence TCR repertoires. Per donor, leukapheresis produced somewhere between about 0.94 and 10 billion PBMCs.

Using the deep immunoSEQ assay, multiplex PCR amplified TCR CDR3 regions from genomic DNA. Extracted genomic DNA from each cell subset was distributed evenly across all wells of several immunoSEQ 96-well plates, and each plate was treated as a replicate. For sorted subsets, around 0.2 ug genomic DNA, equal to 30,000 to 35,000 T cell genomes, was loaded into each replicate PCR. The purified libraries were quantified using a Qubit 3.0 fluorometer, sized with a Bioanalyzer 2100, and then quantified again using the KAPA Library Quantification kit. Every immunoSEQ 96-well plate was sequenced on a separate single-read 150-cycle Illumina NextSeq 550 flow cell. The authors' pipeline ran thus. Because the immunoSEQ output held only junctional sequences and lacked quality scores, the filtering could not match the filtering applied to full-length reads. To assign V/J genes and CDR3, sequences were annotated against IMGT germline references using PyIR, a Python wrapper for IgBLAST v1.9. Reads were filtered out if the reads had weak V/J assignments (E-value above 1e-6), no CDR3, stop codons, out-of-frame junctions, or ambiguous translated residues. V3J clonotypes were defined as sequences sharing the same inferred V gene, J gene, and CDR3 amino acid sequence. The percentage overlap between two repertoires was calculated by dividing the number of shared unique clonotypes by the size of the smaller repertoire. Repertoire richness was assessed with RTK rarefaction, the Chao1 estimator, and Recon v2.1 estimates of unobserved clonotypes. Generation probabilities were computed with OLGA for all TCRbeta clonotypes obtained by the gDNA method from a handful of donors. This is the immuneACCESS table as TCRdb keeps it, with only in-frame sequences that have V and J called. A part of the clones is gone; compared with another copy, unresolved V genes explain less than half, and the rest is unexplained. D and trimming come from the DNA, and the V and J calls and clone size come from that table. Within this sample are around 1,100,000 clones, with roughly 80% of them counted one time only. The ten largest clones represent about 0.94% of the sample.

The donors were healthy, HIV-negative adults with no recently reported acute infections or vaccinations. Only Caucasian adults living in Nashville, Tennessee, USA were represented among the donors. CD4+ T cells were enriched through magnetic negative selection, after which naive cells were positively selected on CD45RA and the remaining negative fraction served as the memory subset. After blood collection by leukapheresis, PBMCs were isolated using Ficoll-Histopaque density gradient centrifugation and then cryopreserved in the vapor phase of liquid nitrogen. Analytical flow cytometry was used to check the purity and quantity of every magnetically sorted T cell population. Genomic DNA was isolated from each sorted fraction and quantified by UV absorbance on a Nanodrop 2000c. As to this clone: This clone's antigen is unknown. Base qualities are not at hand, and no much larger clone is one base apart.

The CDR3 spans 14 residues, from the cysteine through the phenylalanine. CDR3 DNA is the only sequence kept; it has 42 bases, read in frame from the first base. Relative to germline, V is 6 bases shorter and J is 8 bases shorter, with 17 bases between their ends. As encoded in the germline V gene, CDR1 is SGHVS while CDR2 is FQNEAQ. Paper-wide results and their limitations: Sampling was restricted to blood, and TCR repertoires in tissues likely differ from the TCR repertoires found in blood. Larger estimated clonotype richness was generally found for naive subsets than for memory subsets. Based on pairwise subsampling, the degree of clonotype sharing among donors was expected to be affected by sequencing depth. Across a few donors, approximately 5% of naive CD4, approximately 4% of naive CD8, approximately 2.5% of memory CD4, and approximately 0.4% of memory CD8 clonotypes were shared. Incomplete sequencing was indicated by rarefaction of sorted-subset datasets, despite the large sequencing depth. Because the study included only a small number of donors, the genetic and exposure-history diversity represented was limited. Clonotypes shared by all four sorted-subset donors showed higher generation probabilities than non-shared clonotypes.

What was sequenced was memory CD4+ T cells from PBMCs. Reading the label with the study, this specimen's cell subset or site is: CD45RA-negative fraction. This TCR was recovered from a man younger than 35 in good health. Some clones in this sample may be carry-over from other donors' samples. The V and J segments used are TRBV7-8 and TRBJ2-1; the D element could tentatively be TRBD1 or TRBD2, as 5 bases agree for each. The CDR3 corresponds to CASSVRDGGDEQFF. The nucleotides are TGTGCCAGCAGTGTGAGGGACGGCGGCGATGAGCAGTTCTTC.